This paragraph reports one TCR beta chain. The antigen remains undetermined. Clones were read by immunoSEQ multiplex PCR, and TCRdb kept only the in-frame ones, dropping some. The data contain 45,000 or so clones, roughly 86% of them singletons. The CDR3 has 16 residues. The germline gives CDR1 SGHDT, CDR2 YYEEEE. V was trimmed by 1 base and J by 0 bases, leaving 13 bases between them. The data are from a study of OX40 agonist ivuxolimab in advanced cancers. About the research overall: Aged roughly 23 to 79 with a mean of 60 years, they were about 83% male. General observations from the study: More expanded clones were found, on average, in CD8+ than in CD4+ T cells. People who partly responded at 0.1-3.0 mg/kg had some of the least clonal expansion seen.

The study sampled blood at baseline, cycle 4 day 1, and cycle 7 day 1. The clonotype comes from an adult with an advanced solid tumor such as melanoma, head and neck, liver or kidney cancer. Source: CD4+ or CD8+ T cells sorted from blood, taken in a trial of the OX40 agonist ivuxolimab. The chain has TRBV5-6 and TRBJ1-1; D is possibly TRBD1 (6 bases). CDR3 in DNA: TGTGCCAGCAGCTTGTGGGGGGGACACTTGAACACTGAAGCTTTCTTT. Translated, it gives CASSLWGGHLNTEAFF.